This TCR beta chain was identified during a study of cytomegalovirus exposure and HLA in healthy donors. Study background: A data release that came early held approximately 92 million unique TCRs from HLA-typed donors. The study's findings and limits: The listing of 160 or so TCR beta chains classed them as cytomegalovirus-associated. TCR beta V segments were, for the most part, productive about 87% or about 30% of the time in an earlier analysis.

Worth noting for this clone: The antigen remains unidentified.

CDR1 and CDR2 from the germline V gene are MDHEN and SYDVKM. Trimming cost V 5 bases and J 3 bases; bases outside gene matches: 5. The length of the CDR3 is 14 residues. The PCR had 60 Vbeta and 13 Jbeta primers. TCRdb's copy holds only in-frame clones and misses some; the assay was immunoSEQ multiplex PCR. The data show some 120,000 clones, 70% to 80% seen once. The sequence was collected from a man aged 18 to 35 in good health and CMV-seronegative. The chain has TRBV28 and TRBJ2-7; 9 bases fit TRBD1. Specimen: PBMCs. The CDR3 is CASSLGQGNYEQYF. CDR3 coding DNA: TGTGCCAGCAGTCTGGGACAGGGAAACTACGAGCAGTACTTC.